This T cell receptor (beta chain) was captured by sequencing in a study of T cells in Graves' hyperthyroidism and ophthalmopathy (dated by TCRdb to between 2018 and 2021). Describing the broader study: Peripheral blood was sampled at the time of initial diagnosis, prior to any treatment. To identify TCR V-J signatures that set the groups apart, the researchers used a discovery cohort of 90 to 100 patients, made up of under 50 with Graves' ophthalmopathy and about 55 with stable Graves' hyperthyroidism. An independent validation cohort of 18 to 20 hyperthyroidism patients and 17 patients who later progressed to ophthalmopathy tested prospective prediction of ophthalmopathy. The 90 to 100 discovery patients were randomly split 7:3 into training and test sets. In several Graves' hyperthyroidism patients, the study also compared T-cell repertoires from thyroid tissue with T-cell repertoires from blood. After blood sampling, hyperthyroidism patients were treated with methimazole at a starting dose of 30 mg daily, and ophthalmopathy patients were treated with high-dose intravenous methylprednisolone. The paper reports TCR Vbeta CDR3 sequencing of 140 or so peripheral blood samples: around 45 ophthalmopathy, about 75 hyperthyroidism and roughly 17 progressor patients.

The TCR beta CDR3 regions were amplified from RNA transcripts. The first round of RT-PCR for the TCR CDR3 was performed with the HTBI primer set and the Qiagen OneStep RT-PCR kit. The libraries were constructed in a second round of multiplex PCR and then size-selected and purified. Paired-end sequencing of the libraries was performed with 100 bp reads on an Illumina HiSeq2000. Per the original workflow: Raw data were processed with SOAPnuke, discarding reads with adapters, uncalled bases, mean Phred below 15, or no exact constant-primer or identifier match. COPE v1.2.5 was used to merge the high-quality paired reads, and each unique nucleotide sequence was defined as a clonotype. MiTCR v1.1 was used to align clonotypes to the IMGT TRBV, TRBD and TRBJ reference segments. Analysis was restricted to V-J combinations with a frequency above 0.0001, which covered over 98% of repertoires. The TCS score was defined as F50 (clonal expansion) divided by E x V (chaos), with BLOSUM62-based TCRdist calculated between CDR3 peptides within each V-J. Welch's t-statistics and random forest reduced roughly 500 V-J features to about 13, which were used in a naive Bayes classifier (R e1071). TCRdb reprocessed the public reads (quality trimming at Q25 with fastp, clone calling with MiXCR) and kept in-frame beta chains. Every CDR3 protein is listed once, alongside the most common genes and DNA of its rows. TCRdb's processing, not the authors', yielded these V and J calls. The sample has 730,000 or so distinct CDR3 sequences on record, roughly a sixth of them singletons. The ten largest clones take up approximately 15% of the sample.

This clonotype was seen at least ten times. There is no known antigen for this receptor. No base qualities exist here, and no much larger clone lies one base off it. The full study reports these points: In validation, the model predicted progression to ophthalmopathy with approximately 70% sensitivity and less than 80% specificity, a median of around six months before onset. In cross-validation, a model built on a 13 V-J signature told ophthalmopathy apart from stable hyperthyroidism with approximately 91% sensitivity and around 81% specificity, and in testing the same model reached 80%/75%. Most expanded thyroid clonotypes (frequency above 0.001) were also detected in blood, a finding suggesting that blood repertoires may reflect thyroid immune responses. Sample size was not statistically predetermined, and blinding of investigators to group allocation was not performed.

Hyperthyroidism patients were newly diagnosed, with disease duration under 2 months, and aged 18 to 65 years. Any patient with an uncontrolled infection, another autoimmune disease, pregnancy or lactation was excluded. Diagnoses were based on clinical symptoms, serum thyroxine and TRAb, thyroid ultrasound and orbital computed tomography. For progressor patients, blood was drawn at the first diagnosis of hyperthyroidism, before any ophthalmopathy symptoms had appeared. PBMCs were isolated from 7.5 to 10 ml of fresh peripheral blood by Ficoll-Paque density gradient centrifugation. Patients classed as progressors first received a Graves' hyperthyroidism diagnosis and then went on to develop ophthalmopathy during follow-up. Total RNA was extracted with Trizol reagent, and quality was checked on an Agilent 2100 Bioanalyzer. According to the germline V gene, CDR1 reads MNHNS and CDR2 reads SASEGT. From the cysteine up to the phenylalanine, the CDR3 has a length of 15 residues. The entry retains the CDR3 DNA only, 45 bases that are in frame from base 1. V is reduced by 2 bases and J by 3 bases, leaving a spacing of 11 bases between them.

The sequence was collected from a woman aged 45-65 years with Graves' hyperthyroidism that later progressed to Graves' ophthalmopathy. This chain joins TRBV6-1 to TRBJ1-5; tentative D gene TRBD1, with 6 bases matching. Sequences were obtained from blood. CDR3 reads: CASSENGQFNQPQHF. The DNA reads as follows: TGTGCCAGCAGTGAAAATGGACAGTTCAATCAGCCCCAGCATTTT.